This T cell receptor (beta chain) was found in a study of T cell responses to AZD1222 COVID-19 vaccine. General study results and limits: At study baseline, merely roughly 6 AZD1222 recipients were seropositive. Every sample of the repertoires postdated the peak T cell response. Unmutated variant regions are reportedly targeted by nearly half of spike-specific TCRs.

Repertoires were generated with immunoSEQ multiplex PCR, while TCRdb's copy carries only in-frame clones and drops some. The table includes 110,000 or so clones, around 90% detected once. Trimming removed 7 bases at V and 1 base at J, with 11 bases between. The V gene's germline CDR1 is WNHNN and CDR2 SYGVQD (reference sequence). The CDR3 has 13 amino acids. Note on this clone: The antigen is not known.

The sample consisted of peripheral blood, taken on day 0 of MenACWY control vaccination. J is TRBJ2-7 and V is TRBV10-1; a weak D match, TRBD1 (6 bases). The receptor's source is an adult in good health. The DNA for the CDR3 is TGCGCCAGCAATCAGGGGTTGTCCTACGAGCAGTACTTC. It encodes CASNQGLSYEQYF.